This T cell receptor (beta chain) was sequenced in a study of blood T cells in healthy people across ages. Overall study: When template switching was applied, about one barcoded beta molecule was captured per two T cells. Study findings and constraints: Roughly linearly, TCR beta diversity per million T cells fell as age increased.

The CDR3 has 15 amino acids. Germline lookup yields CDR1 LGHDT and CDR2 YNNKEL (reference sequence). Each of the donors had approximately 10 milliliters of peripheral blood drawn into EDTA-treated Vacutainer tubes. At least 6.5 million PBMCs were isolated per sample. A second PCR of 7 to 11 cycles used a sample-barcoded 5' primer and a J-beta primer mix. Using its own MiXCR run on the 5' RACE reads, TCRdb lists one record per CDR3 protein. The data show about 1.4 million distinct CDR3 sequences, approximately 59% seen once. With respect to this clonotype: Antigen: not known. Germline and junction disagree at one end, which may indicate a read error.

The chain combines TRBV3-1 with TRBJ1-1; no reliable D call. The specimen was blood. The clonotype comes from a man aged 18 to 30 in good health. This CDR3 reads CASSQESGRNTEAFF. Here the CDR3 DNA reads TGCGCCAGCAGCCAAGAATCCGGGAGAAACACTGAAGCTTTCTTT.